These T cell receptor beta chains were read from a single sample in a study of CD8 T cells in ankylosing spondylitis. TCRdb fed the 5' RACE reads into MiXCR, producing one record per CDR3 protein. This table holds about 250,000 distinct CDR3 sequences, over 9.5% found once. Sequenced material: blood, either unsorted or a sorted T cell fraction (not recorded which). The origin of the receptors is a male donor with ankylosing spondylitis or in good health (not recorded which). Both conserved end residues are part of each CDR3. Fields, in order: D gene, clone size, V gene, J gene, CDR3 protein, CDR3 DNA. D genes are given only for firm matches. Expanded clones get a size class; other rows say once, few or many, or leave the size out.

D: NA
size: few
V: TRBV6-5
J: TRBJ1-1
CDR3: CASSYSHGTEAFF
DNA: TGTGCCAGCAGTTACTCCCATGGAACTGAAGCTTTCTTT

D: TRBD1
size: NA
V: TRBV7-8
J: TRBJ2-4
CDR3: CASSLLDRSVQYF
DNA: TGTGCCAGCAGCTTACTGGACAGGTCGGTTCAGTACTTC

D: NA
size: many
V: TRBV5-1
J: TRBJ2-7
CDR3: CASSFSDNYEQYF
DNA: TGCGCCAGCAGCTTTTCGGATAACTACGAGCAGTACTTC

D: NA
size: NA
V: TRBV10-3
J: TRBJ1-1
CDR3: CAISESHVRDTEAFF
DNA: TGTGCCATCAGTGAGTCGCATGTGAGGGACACTGAAGCTTTCTTT

D: TRBD2
size: many
V: TRBV20-1
J: TRBJ2-3
CDR3: CSASVGTVAGALGEDTQYF
DNA: TGCAGTGCCTCCGTGGGTACGGTAGCGGGGGCCTTAGGGGAAGATACGCAGTATTTT

D: TRBD1
size: many
V: TRBV10-3
J: TRBJ2-7
CDR3: CAIGGQGVGEQYF
DNA: TGTGCCATCGGAGGACAGGGGGTCGGCGAGCAGTACTTC

D: TRBD1
size: many
V: TRBV20-1
J: TRBJ2-3
CDR3: CSARQGATADTQYF
DNA: TGCAGTGCACGACAGGGGGCGACGGCAGATACGCAGTATTTT

D: TRBD2
size: NA
V: TRBV10-3
J: TRBJ2-1
CDR3: CAISGTSGDYNEQFF
DNA: TGTGCCATCAGTGGGACTAGCGGGGACTACAATGAGCAGTTCTTC

D: NA
size: many
V: TRBV6-5
J: TRBJ1-4
CDR3: CASSYSPTTNEKLFF
DNA: TGTGCCAGCAGTTACTCACCGACAACTAATGAAAAACTGTTTTTT

D: TRBD1
size: many
V: TRBV5-1
J: TRBJ2-7
CDR3: CASSSAGTGVSEQYF
DNA: TGCGCCAGCAGCTCTGCCGGGACAGGGGTAAGCGAGCAGTACTTC

D: NA
size: few
V: TRBV5-1
J: TRBJ1-1
CDR3: CASSLDSLTTEAFF
DNA: TGCGCCAGCAGCTTGGACAGTTTAACTACTGAAGCTTTCTTT

D: TRBD1
size: many
V: TRBV5-1
J: TRBJ2-7
CDR3: CASSWDRGSYEQYF
DNA: TGCGCCAGCAGCTGGGACAGGGGCTCCTACGAGCAGTACTTC

D: NA
size: many
V: TRBV7-9
J: TRBJ1-2
CDR3: CASSLGLAANYGYTF
DNA: TGTGCCAGCAGCTTAGGGCTGGCAGCTAACTATGGCTACACCTTC

D: NA
size: few
V: TRBV10-3
J: TRBJ2-1
CDR3: CATRAGGEQFF
DNA: TGTGCCACCCGAGCGGGTGGGGAGCAGTTCTTC

D: TRBD1
size: many
V: TRBV29-1
J: TRBJ1-1
CDR3: CSVSPRTGGNTEAFF
DNA: TGCAGCGTCTCCCCCAGGACAGGGGGGAACACTGAAGCTTTCTTT

D: NA
size: many
V: TRBV11-2
J: TRBJ2-1
CDR3: CASSLETGSYNEQFF
DNA: TGTGCCAGCAGCTTAGAAACCGGCAGTTACAATGAGCAGTTCTTC

D: NA
size: few
V: TRBV30
J: TRBJ2-3
CDR3: CAWSGSTDTQYF
DNA: TGTGCCTGGAGTGGCAGCACAGATACGCAGTATTTT

D: NA
size: NA
V: TRBV12-5
J: TRBJ2-7
CDR3: CASGLPQGGAYEQYF
DNA: TGTGCTAGTGGTTTGCCACAGGGGGGGGCCTACGAGCAGTACTTC

D: NA
size: many
V: TRBV20-1
J: TRBJ2-3
CDR3: CSASTDTQYF
DNA: TGCAGTGCTAGCACAGATACGCAGTATTTT

D: NA
size: many
V: TRBV5-1
J: TRBJ2-1
CDR3: CASSWGLGNEQFF
DNA: TGCGCCAGCAGCTGGGGCCTGGGCAATGAGCAGTTCTTC

D: NA
size: few
V: TRBV29-1
J: TRBJ1-1
CDR3: CSVVRGWTEAFF
DNA: TGCAGCGTTGTTCGGGGATGGACTGAAGCTTTCTTT

D: TRBD2
size: NA
V: TRBV12-3/TRBV12-4
J: TRBJ2-7
CDR3: CASSLAWGGDYYEQYF
DNA: TGTGCCAGCAGTTTAGCGTGGGGGGGGGACTACTACGAGCAGTACTTC

D: NA
size: many
V: TRBV10-3
J: TRBJ2-1
CDR3: CAIGSASQGEQFF
DNA: TGTGCCATCGGTTCGGCTAGTCAGGGTGAGCAGTTCTTC

D: TRBD2
size: few
V: TRBV4-2
J: TRBJ2-1
CDR3: CASSQDRTSGYNEQFF
DNA: TGTGCCAGCAGCCAAGATCGTACTAGCGGGTACAATGAGCAGTTCTTC

D: NA
size: many
V: TRBV30
J: TRBJ1-2
CDR3: CAWSRLVGYTF
DNA: TGTGCCTGGTCTCGACTGGTTGGCTACACCTTC

D: NA
size: NA
V: TRBV5-1
J: TRBJ1-1
CDR3: CASSLHRGDTEAFF
DNA: TGCGCCAGCAGCTTACATAGAGGGGACACTGAAGCTTTCTTT

D: TRBD1
size: many
V: TRBV12-5
J: TRBJ1-1
CDR3: CASGVGQGVGEAFF
DNA: TGTGCTAGTGGTGTGGGACAGGGGGTGGGGGAAGCTTTCTTT

D: TRBD1
size: NA
V: TRBV7-9
J: TRBJ1-2
CDR3: CASSSTGAGITGYGYTF
DNA: TGTGCCAGCAGCTCAACAGGGGCTGGGATAACAGGCTATGGCTACACCTTC

D: TRBD1
size: many
V: TRBV29-1
J: TRBJ2-2
CDR3: CSVAGGSHTGELFF
DNA: TGCAGCGTTGCAGGGGGCAGTCACACCGGGGAGCTGTTTTTT

D: TRBD2
size: few
V: TRBV11-2
J: TRBJ2-3
CDR3: CASSLAGGGADTQYF
DNA: TGTGCCAGCAGCTTAGCCGGGGGGGGGGCAGATACGCAGTATTTT

D: NA
size: NA
V: TRBV4-1
J: TRBJ2-3
CDR3: CASSQDRARSDTQYF
DNA: TGCGCCAGCAGCCAAGATCGAGCAAGATCAGATACGCAGTATTTT

D: NA
size: NA
V: TRBV6-4
J: TRBJ1-6
CDR3: CASSDSTLQRADSPLHF
DNA: TGTGCCAGCAGTGACTCGACGTTACAGAGGGCAGATTCACCCCTCCACTTT

D: TRBD1
size: many
V: TRBV5-1
J: TRBJ2-6
CDR3: CARKTGDSGANVLTF
DNA: TGCGCCAGGAAGACAGGGGACTCTGGGGCCAACGTCCTGACTTTC

D: NA
size: NA
V: TRBV20-1
J: TRBJ2-5
CDR3: CSTFRGLETQYF
DNA: TGCAGTACCTTTCGGGGGTTGGAGACCCAGTACTTC

D: NA
size: NA
V: TRBV29-1
J: TRBJ2-2
CDR3: CSVYFGELFF
DNA: TGCAGCGTTTATTTCGGGGAGCTGTTTTTT

D: NA
size: many
V: TRBV2
J: TRBJ1-5
CDR3: CASRDGGGSNQPQHF
DNA: TGTGCCAGCAGGGATGGGGGTGGCAGCAATCAGCCCCAGCATTTT

D: TRBD1
size: many
V: TRBV9
J: TRBJ2-7
CDR3: CASSKTGAGYEQYF
DNA: TGTGCCAGCAGCAAAACAGGGGCCGGGTACGAGCAGTACTTC

D: TRBD1
size: many
V: TRBV7-2
J: TRBJ2-7
CDR3: CASSFPDRGVDEQYF
DNA: TGTGCCAGCAGTTTCCCCGACAGGGGCGTCGACGAGCAGTACTTC

D: NA
size: many
V: TRBV6-1
J: TRBJ1-5
CDR3: CASSEIGGGGGQPQHF
DNA: TGTGCCAGCAGTGAAATTGGGGGAGGCGGCGGTCAGCCCCAGCATTTT

D: TRBD1
size: NA
V: TRBV10-3
J: TRBJ1-1
CDR3: CAIRATGGEGDTEAFF
DNA: TGTGCCATCAGGGCGACAGGGGGCGAGGGAGACACTGAAGCTTTCTTT

D: TRBD2
size: many
V: TRBV2
J: TRBJ2-1
CDR3: CASSEGTSGRDKEQFF
DNA: TGTGCCAGCAGTGAAGGGACTAGCGGGAGGGACAAAGAGCAGTTCTTC

D: NA
size: many
V: TRBV5-5
J: TRBJ2-1
CDR3: CASGGEGVSYNEQFF
DNA: TGTGCCAGCGGGGGTGAGGGGGTCTCCTACAATGAGCAGTTCTTC

D: NA
size: few
V: TRBV4-2
J: TRBJ1-1
CDR3: CASSQDLGVPEAFF
DNA: TGTGCCAGCAGCCAAGATCTTGGGGTCCCTGAAGCTTTCTTT

D: TRBD2
size: many
V: TRBV7-2
J: TRBJ2-3
CDR3: CASSFAGGQGDTQYF
DNA: TGTGCCAGCAGCTTCGCGGGGGGGCAGGGAGACACGCAGTATTTT

D: NA
size: NA
V: TRBV4-1
J: TRBJ2-7
CDR3: CASSQDPGRLYEQYF
DNA: TGCGCCAGCAGCCAAGATCCGGGGAGGCTCTACGAGCAGTACTTC

D: NA
size: many
V: TRBV5-1
J: TRBJ2-2
CDR3: CASTSGSQGLAGELFF
DNA: TGCGCCAGCACCTCCGGGTCCCAGGGTCTTGCCGGGGAGCTGTTTTTT

D: NA
size: many
V: TRBV7-6
J: TRBJ2-1
CDR3: CASSYPARNEQFF
DNA: TGTGCCAGCAGCTACCCGGCGAGAAATGAGCAGTTCTTC

D: NA
size: many
V: TRBV18
J: TRBJ1-6
CDR3: CASSPLPDSYNSPLHF
DNA: TGTGCCAGCTCACCGCTACCTGACAGTTATAATTCACCCCTCCACTTT

D: NA
size: many
V: TRBV30
J: TRBJ1-4
CDR3: CAWSSQGTNEKLFF
DNA: TGTGCCTGGAGTTCCCAGGGAACTAATGAAAAACTGTTTTTT

D: NA
size: few
V: TRBV11-2
J: TRBJ1-1
CDR3: CASSLLTGFEAFF
DNA: TGTGCCAGCAGCTTACTAACCGGGTTTGAAGCTTTCTTT

D: TRBD2
size: many
V: TRBV3-1
J: TRBJ2-1
CDR3: CASSLLAGGIWNEQFF
DNA: TGTGCCAGCAGCCTGCTAGCGGGGGGGATTTGGAATGAGCAGTTCTTC

D: TRBD2
size: many
V: TRBV2
J: TRBJ2-7
CDR3: CASRRGAGAGEQYF
DNA: TGTGCCAGCAGGCGTGGAGCGGGGGCAGGGGAGCAGTACTTC

D: NA
size: NA
V: TRBV7-9
J: TRBJ2-4
CDR3: CASSLATTIQYF
DNA: TGTGCCAGCAGCTTAGCTACTACCATTCAGTACTTC

D: TRBD2
size: many
V: TRBV4-1
J: TRBJ2-3
CDR3: CASSQVSGGLTDTQYF
DNA: TGCGCCAGCAGCCAAGTTTCGGGAGGTCTCACAGATACGCAGTATTTT

D: NA
size: many
V: TRBV3-1
J: TRBJ2-3
CDR3: CASRNDRGPPDTQYF
DNA: TGTGCCAGCCGAAATGACCGCGGCCCCCCAGATACGCAGTATTTT

D: NA
size: many
V: TRBV5-1
J: TRBJ1-1
CDR3: CASSLAPGATEAFF
DNA: TGCGCCAGCAGCTTGGCCCCAGGGGCTACTGAAGCTTTCTTT

D: NA
size: many
V: TRBV12-3/TRBV12-4
J: TRBJ1-3
CDR3: CASSEQGGNTIYF
DNA: TGTGCCAGCAGTGAACAGGGAGGAAACACCATATATTTT

D: NA
size: NA
V: TRBV30
J: TRBJ2-2
CDR3: CAWKDTGELFF
DNA: TGTGCCTGGAAGGACACCGGGGAGCTGTTTTTT

D: NA
size: NA
V: TRBV5-1
J: TRBJ1-1
CDR3: CASRVGVSSMNTEAFF
DNA: TGCGCCAGCAGGGTCGGGGTAAGCAGCATGAACACTGAAGCTTTCTTT

D: NA
size: many
V: TRBV7-7
J: TRBJ1-6
CDR3: CASSSDYNSPLHF
DNA: TGTGCCAGCAGCTCGGACTATAATTCACCCCTCCACTTT